The clone carrying this T cell receptor (beta chain) was found a few times. The data were obtained in a study of blood T cell repertoires in COVID-19. Sequencing was performed with immunoSEQ multiplex PCR; in TCRdb, only in-frame clones are kept and a portion is missing. The sample carries over 150,000 clones, around four fifths recorded once. Sequencing was carried out using peripheral blood. The receptor comes from a woman aged 70 to 79 who had recovered from COVID-19.

In nucleotides, the CDR3 is TGCGCCAGCAGCCAAGAGGGGGGGGTGGGTGAAAAACTGTTTTTT. Translating it yields CASSQEGGVGEKLFF. The chain is built from TRBV4-3 and TRBJ1-4, with a possible D match to TRBD1 (5 bases). Germline V gene sequence: CDR1 LGHNA, CDR2 YSLEER. The CDR3 loop spans 15 amino acids. V lost 0 bases to trimming and J lost 7 bases, with 12 bases between them.